This T cell receptor (beta chain) was identified during a study of T cell repertoires in cytomegalovirus infection (dated by TCRdb to about 2019). Broadly, across the study: The peptide stimulations were aimed at well-studied HLA-B-restricted epitopes as well as recently identified HLA-C-restricted CMV epitopes, whose presentation resists viral immunomodulation. Because public TCR beta signatures pointed to carriage of CMV infection together with the matching HLA type, the HLA type of each donor mattered for the analysis.

Comments on this clonotype: The specificity of this receptor is unknown. The sample holds no much larger clone one base away, and base qualities are not on file.

Interpreted using the paper, the treatment or condition label stands for: in vitro stimulation with specific CMV peptide epitopes to enrich CMV-specific T cells. Instrument used: Illumina HiSeq 1500. TCRdb reprocessed the public reads (quality trimming at Q25 with fastp, clone calling with MiXCR) and kept in-frame beta chains. Merged by CDR3 protein, the rows form single entries marked with the most common genes and DNA. Within this sample are hundreds of thousands of distinct CDR3 sequences, with roughly 30% of them counted one time only. The ten top clones hold 10% to 15% of the sample. The research as a whole found: Cumulative frequency of public TCR beta family members discriminated carriers of CMV infection plus the relevant HLA type in this cohort and an independent approximately 360-donor cohort. The ex vivo response was dominated by HLA-C-restricted CMV-specific TCR beta clonotypes, which also provided the single most frequent clonotype in two of eight donors.

Source: cultured CD8+ T cells from PBMCs, taken from culture after CMV antigen stimulation. This clonotype was obtained from a human donor in good health (CMV status not recorded). Some clones in this sample may be carry-over from other donors' samples.

The sequence in DNA is TGTGCCAGCAGTGAAGCGGGCGAGGCCGTCACAGATACGCAGTATTTT. Its protein product is CASSEAGEAVTDTQYF. The V and J segments used are TRBV2 and TRBJ2-3, with an unclear D gene assignment. CDR1 and CDR2 (SNHLY, FYNNEI) derive from the germline V gene. V drops 0 bases and J drops 2 bases, leaving 12 bases in between. CDR3 length: 16 amino acids, cysteine to phenylalanine. CDR3 DNA only is kept here, 48 bases in frame from base 1.